A single T cell receptor beta chain is shown here with its context. CDR3 length equals 14 residues. Trimming took 3 bases from V and 2 from J, leaving 12 bases between them. The germline CDR1 and CDR2 sequences are DFQATT and SNEGSKA (reference sequence). Together with a sample-barcoded 5' primer, a J-beta primer mix was included in a second PCR lasting about 6 to 11 cycles. TCRdb used MiXCR to reprocess the 5' RACE reads, holding one entry per CDR3 protein. The profile shows 750,000 to 950,000 distinct CDR3 sequences, 25% to 30% of them singletons. This sample is part of a study of blood T cells in healthy people across ages. This same sample was also taken into another study, of T cells of mothers and their children.

The receptor's source is a boy under 18 in good health. This rearrangement joins TRBV20-1 to TRBJ2-3; tentative D call: TRBD2 (5 bases). The source material was blood. The CDR3 DNA follows: TGCAGTGCTAGCTTAGGCGGGTTCACAGATACGCAGTATTTT. This codes for CSASLGGFTDTQYF.